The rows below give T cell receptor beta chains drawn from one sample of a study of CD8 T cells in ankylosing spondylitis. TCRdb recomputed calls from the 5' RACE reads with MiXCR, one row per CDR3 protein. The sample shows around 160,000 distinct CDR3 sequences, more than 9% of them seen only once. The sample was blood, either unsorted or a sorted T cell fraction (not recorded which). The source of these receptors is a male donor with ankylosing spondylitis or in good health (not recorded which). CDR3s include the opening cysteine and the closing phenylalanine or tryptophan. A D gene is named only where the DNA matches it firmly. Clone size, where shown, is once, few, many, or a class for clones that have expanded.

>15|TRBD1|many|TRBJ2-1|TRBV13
TGTGCCAGCAGCCGGAACAGGGGATCCTACAATGAGCAGTTCTTC
CASSRNRGSYNEQFF
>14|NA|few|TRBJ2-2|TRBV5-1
TGCGCCAGCAGCTTGGCTTTAGGGCCCGGGGAGCTGTTTTTT
CASSLALGPGELFF
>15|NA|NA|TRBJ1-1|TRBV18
TGTGCCAGCTCACCGGCGGGGGCCATGAACACTGAAGCTTTCTTT
CASSPAGAMNTEAFF
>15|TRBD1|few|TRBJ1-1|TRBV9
TGTGCCAGCAGCGTAGCCGCAGGGGGGAACACTGAAGCTTTCTTT
CASSVAAGGNTEAFF
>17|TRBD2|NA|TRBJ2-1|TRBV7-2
TGTGCCAGCAGCTCCAGAGAAGCGGGGACGAACTACAATGAGCAGTTCTTC
CASSSREAGTNYNEQFF
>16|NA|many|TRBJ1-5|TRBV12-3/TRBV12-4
TGTGCCAGCAGTTTTCATCAGGGCCGCGGCAATCAGCCCCAGCATTTT
CASSFHQGRGNQPQHF
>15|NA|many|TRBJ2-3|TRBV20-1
TGCAGTGCTAGACCGGGACTGATATTCACAGATACGCAGTATTTT
CSARPGLIFTDTQYF
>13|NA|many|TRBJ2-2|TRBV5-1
TGCGCCAGCAGCTTGGAGTTTGCCGGGGAGCTGTTTTTT
CASSLEFAGELFF
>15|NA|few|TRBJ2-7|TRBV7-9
TGTGCCAGCAGCCGGGACGAGGCCATACGCTACGAGCAGTACTTC
CASSRDEAIRYEQYF
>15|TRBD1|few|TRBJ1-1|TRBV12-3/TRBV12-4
TGTGCCAGCAGTATCGCCGGGACAGGGACCTCTGAAGCTTTCTTT
CASSIAGTGTSEAFF
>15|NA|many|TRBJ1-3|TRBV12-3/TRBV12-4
TGTGCCAGCAGTTTAAGGGCCCTCCCGGGGGACACCATATATTTT
CASSLRALPGDTIYF
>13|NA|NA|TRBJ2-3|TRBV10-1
TGCGCCAGCAGTGAGCCAAACTCAGATACGCAGTATTTT
CASSEPNSDTQYF
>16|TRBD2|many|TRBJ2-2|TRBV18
TGTGCCAGCTCACCCTCTAGCGGGGCGAACACCGGGGAGCTGTTTTTT
CASSPSSGANTGELFF
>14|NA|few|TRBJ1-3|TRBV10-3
TGTGCCATCAATCCTACAGGGTTCGGAAACACCATATATTTT
CAINPTGFGNTIYF